The TCR beta chain described here comes from a study of spatial heterogeneity in lung cancer. This clonotype came up many times. Each CDR3 protein gets one entry after TCRdb re-called the 5' RACE reads with MiXCR. The top ten clones hold approximately 35% of a sample with tens of thousands of distinct CDR3 sequences, 5.8% of them seen once. V was cut by 4 bases and J by 7 bases, with 15 bases left in between. The CDR3 has 15 amino acids. Germline V lookup: CDR1 SGHRS, CDR2 YFSETQ. Time point here: sample taken at primary tumor resection. Samples were donated by 72 untreated early-stage non-small cell lung cancer patients.

V usage is TRBV5-1 and J usage is TRBJ1-6; tentatively, D is TRBD1 (5 bases). This sample comprised PBMCs, obtained at surgery. This clonotype was sampled from a male donor with early-stage non-small cell lung cancer. The CDR3: CASSPRDPTNSPLHF. CDR3 DNA: TGCGCCAGCAGCCCCCGGGACCCAACCAATTCACCCCTCCACTTT. Full variable domain (missing parts from reference TRBV5-1 and TRBJ1-6): KAGVTQTPRYLIKTRGQQVTLSCSPISGHRSVSWYQQTPGQGLQFLFEYFSETQRNKGNFPGRFSGRQFSNSRSEMNVSTLELGDSALYLCASSPRDPTNSPLHFGNGTRLTVT.